The next 25 T cell receptor beta chains were all read from a single sample in a study of Ad26.COV2.S vaccination and SARS-CoV-2 variants. Using immunoSEQ multiplex PCR, the repertoire was profiled, and TCRdb retains in-frame clones only, with some absent. The sample lists 300,000 to 350,000 clones, approximately 90% seen once, with around 4.5% in the top ten. As to treatment: around 19 received Ad26.COV2.S at low or high dose, single or two shots; five or six received placebo; per-sample allocation not given. The investigators took samples on day 63 after the first vaccine or placebo injection. The material sequenced was peripheral blood, taken in a trial of Ad26.COV2.S vaccine versus placebo. Every receptor here comes from a person between 18 and 60 years old who received the Ad26.COV2.S COVID-19 vaccine or a placebo.

A single count supports this clone. The chain combines TRBV19 with TRBJ1-3; tentatively, D is TRBD1 (5 bases). The CDR3 runs 16 residues. The germline CDR1 and CDR2 sequences are LNHDA and SQIVND (reference sequence). Trimming cost V 5 bases and J 2 bases, with 16 bases left between them. CDR3 in amino acids: CASSPRDRYTGNTIYF. The CDR3 DNA sequence: TGTGCCAGTAGTCCCAGGGACCGGTATACTGGAAACACCATATATTTT.

The chain employs TRBV5-4 and TRBJ2-1; tentatively, D is TRBD2 (6 bases). Germline loops: CDR1 SGHNT, CDR2 YYREEE (reference sequence). This CDR3 contains 13 residues. V was clipped by 5 bases and J by 5 bases, with 11 bases between them. In nucleotides, the CDR3 is TGTGCCAGCAGATGGGAGGAGAACAATGAGCAGTTCTTC. Translated, it gives CASRWEENNEQFF.

This clone was seen many times. In nucleotides, the CDR3 is TGTGCCAGCAGCGTAGAAAGTACCTCCTACAATGAGCAGTTCTTC. It codes for CASSVESTSYNEQFF. The genes are TRBV9 and TRBJ2-1; D uncertain. The germline V gene encodes CDR1 SGDLS and CDR2 YYNGEE. Trimming pared 0 bases from V and 0 bases from J, leaving 7 bases between. The CDR3 has 15 residues. Supplemented by reference TRBV9 and TRBJ2-1, the full variable domain reads DSGVTQTPKHLITATGQRVTLRCSPRSGDLSVYWYQQSLDQGLQFLIQYYNGEERAKGNILERFSAQQFPDLHSELNLSSLELGDSALYFCASSVESTSYNEQFFGPGTRLTVL.

The CDR3: CASSQEGGWSQETQYF. The CDR3 nucleotides read TGTGCCAGCAGCCAAGAGGGGGGTTGGAGCCAAGAGACCCAGTACTTC. J is TRBJ2-5 and V is TRBV3-1 (or the pseudogene TRBV3-2); D may be TRBD2 (6 bases). V was trimmed by 0 bases and J by 1 base, leaving 12 bases between them. CDR1 and CDR2 (germline): LGHDT, YNNKEL (reference sequence). The CDR3 is 16 residues long.

This clone has a single count. The chain has TRBV5-1 and TRBJ1-2; 7 bases are a match to TRBD1. This CDR3 contains 15 residues. V was pared by 3 bases and J by 0 bases, with 5 bases of the junction left unmatched. Germline V gene data show CDR1 as SGHRS and CDR2 as YFSETQ. CDR3: CASSWDRTPNYGYTF. As DNA, the CDR3 is TGCGCCAGCAGCTGGGACAGAACCCCTAACTATGGCTACACCTTC.

This CDR3 reads CASSPGSSTDTQYF. As DNA, the CDR3 is TGTGCCAGCTCACCGGGGTCTAGCACAGATACGCAGTATTTT. The rearrangement uses TRBV18 and TRBJ2-3; D unclear. CDR3 length: 14 residues. The germline CDR1 and CDR2 sequences are KGHSH and LQKENI. The ends were cut back, 3 bases at V and 0 bases at J, with 7 bases in the middle.

The gene calls are TRBV6-5 and TRBJ1-6; 9 nucleotides line up with TRBD1. The CDR3 has 14 residues. The trim removed 8 bases at V and 5 bases at J, leaving 4 bases unmatched. Germline loops: CDR1 MNHEY, CDR2 SVGAGI. The CDR3 nucleotides read TGTGCCAGCGCCCGGACAGGGGATAATTCACCCCTCCACTTT. Protein: CASARTGDNSPLHF.

The CDR3 DNA follows: TGTGCCAGCAGTGAATATACAGGAGAGGATTCACCCCTCCACTTT. Translation: CASSEYTGEDSPLHF. This chain links TRBV25-1 with TRBJ1-6, with D possibly TRBD1 on 5 matching bases. Trimming left V 0 bases short and J 8 bases short, with 11 bases between. Germline lookup yields CDR1 MGHDK and CDR2 SYGVNS. The CDR3 contains 15 residues.

The chain employs TRBV11-3 and TRBJ2-1, with D perhaps given as TRBD1 or TRBD2 (5 bases each). CDR1 is SGHNT, CDR2 YENEEA, per germline. V lost 5 bases, J lost 4 bases, and 12 bases lay in between. The CDR3 is 14 amino acids. The CDR3 nucleotides read TGTGCCAGCAGCCTCCGGGACGGATACAATGAGCAGTTCTTC. The encoded protein is CASSLRDGYNEQFF.

This clone appeared a single time. The V and J genes are TRBV10-1 and TRBJ2-7; the match to TRBD2 covers 10 bases. Germline V CDR1 and CDR2: WNHNN, SYGVQD (reference sequence). With V trimmed by 2 bases and J by 2 bases, 3 bases remained unmatched. The CDR3 is 15 residues long. CDR3 coding DNA: TGCGCCAGCAGTGAGGGACTAGCGGATGCCTACGAGCAGTACTTC. It codes for CASSEGLADAYEQYF.

The chain combines TRBV6-1 with TRBJ2-4, with D tentatively TRBD1 (6 bases). The CDR3 has 16 residues. V lost 1 base, J lost 0 bases, and 10 bases lay in between. Germline CDR1 and CDR2: MNHNS and SASEGT. The CDR3 nucleotides are TGTGCCAGCAGTGAAGGCCAGGGGCCAGCCAAAAACATTCAGTACTTC. Encoded protein: CASSEGQGPAKNIQYF.

As DNA, the CDR3 is TGTGCCAGCAGCCAAGATTGGGGTAGACTCGTAAACACTGAAGCTTTCTTT. As protein: CASSQDWGRLVNTEAFF. This chain joins TRBV14 and TRBJ1-1; no firm D call. The CDR3 sequence is 17 residues long. Germline CDR1 and CDR2: SGHDN and FVKESK. Trimming left V 0 bases short and J 2 bases short, with 16 bases between.

The gene calls are TRBV9 and TRBJ2-1; 8 nucleotides align to TRBD1. Germline CDR1 reads SGDLS; CDR2 reads YYNGEE. The CDR3 runs 16 residues. Trimming took 3 bases from V and 1 from J; bases not matched to a gene: 6. The CDR3 protein is CASSAQTGESYNEQFF. CDR3 coding DNA: TGTGCCAGCAGCGCCCAGACAGGGGAGTCCTACAATGAGCAGTTCTTC.

This chain joins TRBV4-1 and TRBJ1-5; D is undetermined. CDR1 and CDR2 (germline): MGHRA, YSYEKL. Deletions cut 7 bases from V and 1 base from J, with 17 bases between. This CDR3 spans 16 amino acids. CDR3 DNA: TGCGCCAGCACCAGTGGGTTCGGAAGGAGCAATCAGCCCCAGCATTTT. Translation gives CASTSGFGRSNQPQHF.

This clone was detected once. The chain uses TRBV23-1 and TRBJ1-5, with TRBD1 matching over 8 bases. TRBV23-1 is given ORF status, its function remaining uncertain. This CDR3 is built from 15 residues. After removal of 5 bases from V and 2 bases from J, the junction contained 5 bases not matched to a gene. DNA for the CDR3: TGCGCCAGCAGTATGGGACAGGCAGGCAATCAGCCCCAGCATTTT. Translating gives CASSMGQAGNQPQHF.

V is TRBV5-1 and J is TRBJ1-2; 10 bases fit TRBD1. This CDR3 contains 17 residues. Per germline, CDR1 SGHRS and CDR2 YFSETQ. Trimming took 2 bases from V and 2 from J; bases not matched to a gene: 9. CDR3 region: CASSLDFGQGGNYGYTF. CDR3 in DNA: TGCGCCAGCAGCTTAGATTTCGGACAGGGGGGGAACTATGGCTACACCTTC.

The chain links TRBV9 to TRBJ2-5; 15 bases are shared with TRBD2. This CDR3 region has 17 residues. V gave up 3 bases and J gave up 5 bases; unmatched junction bases: 8. Germline CDR1 reads SGDLS; CDR2 reads YYNGEE. The CDR3: CASSAGLAGGPRETQYF. DNA for the CDR3: TGTGCCAGCAGCGCCGGACTAGCGGGAGGGCCGCGGGAGACCCAGTACTTC. Combining the CDR3 with reference TRBV9 and TRBJ2-5 gives the whole variable domain DSGVTQTPKHLITATGQRVTLRCSPRSGDLSVYWYQQSLDQGLQFLIQYYNGEERAKGNILERFSAQQFPDLHSELNLSSLELGDSALYFCASSAGLAGGPRETQYFGPGTRLLVL.

This clone was seen just once. The chain links TRBV7-2 to TRBJ2-1; D is tentatively TRBD1 or TRBD2 (6 bases each). V was cut by 2 bases and J by 8 bases, with 10 bases left in between. The CDR3 is 13 amino acids. From germline, CDR1 is SGHTA and CDR2 FQGNSA. The CDR3 sequence is CASSLTRGDEQFF. The CDR3 nucleotides are TGTGCCAGCAGCTTAACTAGGGGGGATGAGCAGTTCTTC.

V and J are TRBV13 and TRBJ2-7; 7 bases are shared with TRBD1. The J segment lost 2 bases and the V segment lost 5 bases, leaving 9 bases of the junction unmatched. This CDR3 region has 15 residues. Germline lookup yields CDR1 PRHDT and CDR2 FYEKMQ (reference sequence). The CDR3 reads CASSAGTDSPYEQYF. The CDR3 bases are TGTGCCAGCAGCGCCGGGACAGATAGTCCCTACGAGCAGTACTTC.

This clone was observed a single time. J is TRBJ1-1 and V is TRBV19; TRBD1 agrees at 9 bases. Germline values: CDR1 LNHDA, CDR2 SQIVND (reference sequence). The CDR3 runs 15 residues. V lost 7 bases to trimming and J lost 1 base; unmatched junction nucleotides: 7. The CDR3 here is CASKNRGLGNTEAFF. CDR3 in DNA: TGTGCCAGTAAGAACAGGGGGCTGGGGAACACTGAAGCTTTCTTT.

This chain's CDR3 is CASKPREVTDTQYF. The CDR3, as DNA: TGTGCCAGTAAGCCCAGGGAGGTAACAGATACGCAGTATTTT. The gene calls are TRBV19 and TRBJ2-3, with a possible D match to TRBD2 (6 bases). The germline gives CDR1 LNHDA, CDR2 SQIVND (reference sequence). The CDR3 covers 14 residues. V was clipped by 7 bases and J by 3 bases, with 14 bases between them.

The DNA of the CDR3 is TGTGCCAGCAGCTTTGACAGGGGGACCTACGAGCAGTACTTC. It encodes CASSFDRGTYEQYF. The chain links TRBV5-5 to TRBJ2-7; TRBD1 matches at 9 bases. V gave up 2 bases and J gave up 2 bases; unmatched junction bases: 2. Germline CDR1 SGHKS, CDR2 YYEKEE (reference sequence). The CDR3 spans 14 residues. Looking up the rest from reference TRBV5-5 and TRBJ2-7 gives the full variable domain: DAGVTQSPTHLIKTRGQQVTLRCSPISGHKSVSWYQQVLGQGPQFIFQYYEKEERGRGNFPDRFSARQFPNYSSELNVNALLLGDSALYLCASSFDRGTYEQYFGPGTRLTVT.

The V gene is TRBV6-5, the J gene TRBJ2-3; possibly TRBD2 for D (6 bases). Germline loops: CDR1 MNHEY, CDR2 SVGAGI. The V end was cut by 10 bases, the J end by 0 bases, with 14 bases between. The CDR3 covers 14 residues. The DNA for the CDR3 is TGTGCCACCAGGAGGGCCCCTAGCACAGATACGCAGTATTTT. Protein: CATRRAPSTDTQYF.

The chain joins TRBV9 to TRBJ2-5; TRBD1 matches 10 bases. This CDR3 has 13 residues. In germline, CDR1 is SGDLS, CDR2 YYNGEE. Unmatched junction bases numbered 5, after V lost 3 bases and J lost 9 bases. The CDR3 protein is CASSGTGGRAQYF. The CDR3 nucleotides are TGTGCCAGCAGCGGGACAGGGGGGAGGGCCCAGTACTTC.

This clone has a single count. V gene TRBV7-9 combines with J gene TRBJ1-2, with D possibly TRBD1 on 6 matching bases. The CDR3 extends over 17 amino acids. V was pared by 3 bases and J by 6 bases, with 23 bases between. Germline assignment: CDR1 SEHNR and CDR2 FQNEAQ (reference sequence). The CDR3 DNA is TGTGCCAGCAGCTTCTCAGGACAGAGTTACACCTCGAATGGCTACACCTTC. Translating gives CASSFSGQSYTSNGYTF.